One and the same sample provided the 23 T cell receptor beta chains below, sequenced in a study of early T cells in non-severe SARS-CoV-2 infection. TCRdb used MiXCR to reprocess the 5' RACE reads, holding one entry per CDR3 protein. The sample contains about 60,000 distinct CDR3 sequences, approximately 12% of which appear only once. Sequencing was done on a sample of whole blood. The receptors stem from an adult who was a healthcare worker with PCR-confirmed SARS-CoV-2 infection or an uninfected control (not recorded which).

In this sample, this clonotype turned up many times. A read error may produce the germline difference seen at one junction end. V gene TRBV7-2 combines with J gene TRBJ2-7; 8 nucleotides agree with TRBD2. Germline values: CDR1 SGHTA, CDR2 FQGNSA. The CDR3 loop spans 14 amino acids. CDR3 region: CASSLAGNSYEQYF. CDR3 coding DNA: TGTGCCAGCAGCCTAGCGGGCAACTCCTACGAGCAGTACTTC.

The chain is built from TRBV12-5 and TRBJ1-1; D gene uncertain. The V end lost 0 bases, the J end lost 10 bases, and 9 bases lay between the germline ends. CDR3 length: 12 amino acids. The germline CDR1 and CDR2 sequences are LGHNT and FRNRAP. The CDR3 nucleotides read TGTGCTAGTGGTTTGGTACCTCTGAGAGCTTTCTTT. The encoded protein is CASGLVPLRAFF.

This clonotype was found many times. The V and J genes are TRBV5-1 and TRBJ2-1, with unresolved D. Trimming removed 4 bases from V and 3 bases from J, with 11 bases in between. CDR1 is SGHRS, CDR2 YFSETQ, per germline. The CDR3 is made up of 14 amino acids. Here the CDR3 reads CASSRNPGYNEQFF. The CDR3 DNA follows: TGCGCCAGCAGCCGAAATCCGGGCTACAATGAGCAGTTCTTC. The full variable domain, in which reference TRBV5-1 and TRBJ2-1 provide the parts outside the CDR3, is KAGVTQTPRYLIKTRGQQVTLSCSPISGHRSVSWYQQTPGQGLQFLFEYFSETQRNKGNFPGRFSGRQFSNSRSEMNVSTLELGDSALYLCASSRNPGYNEQFFGPGTRLTVL.

This clonotype was seen only a few times. The chain joins TRBV29-1 to TRBJ2-3; possibly TRBD1 or TRBD2 for D (5 bases each). This CDR3 spans 14 amino acids. Germline V gene data show CDR1 as SQVTM and CDR2 as ANQGSEA. V lost 4 bases and J lost 3, with 14 bases in between. CDR3 coding DNA: TGCAGCGTTGCCGGGACCTTGGGGACAGATACGCAGTATTTT. Its translation is CSVAGTLGTDTQYF.

The table lists this clonotype with many counts. The chain carries TRBV12-3 or TRBV12-4 and TRBJ2-3; 9 bases map to TRBD2. The V segment lost 10 bases and the J segment 9 bases; nucleotides outside the gene matches: 14. This CDR3 has 14 residues. The CDR3 loop is CATSRGSGGLTQYF. In DNA, the CDR3 is TGTGCCACGTCTCGAGGGAGCGGGGGGTTAACGCAGTATTTT.

The DNA of the CDR3 is TGCGCCAGCAGTTCGACAGATCTCCTGGAGACCCAGTACTTC. Encoded protein: CASSSTDLLETQYF. V is TRBV5-1 and J is TRBJ2-5, with a possible D match to TRBD1 (5 bases). Trimming left V 5 bases short and J 5 bases short, with 16 bases between. This CDR3 comprises 14 residues. Germline CDR1 and CDR2: SGHRS and YFSETQ. The variable domain in full, with the rest retrieved from reference TRBV5-1 and TRBJ2-5, is KAGVTQTPRYLIKTRGQQVTLSCSPISGHRSVSWYQQTPGQGLQFLFEYFSETQRNKGNFPGRFSGRQFSNSRSEMNVSTLELGDSALYLCASSSTDLLETQYFGPGTRLLVL.

This clonotype was detected ten times or more. The chain uses TRBV6-4 and TRBJ2-1; the D gene is possibly TRBD2 (6 bases). Germline CDR1 and CDR2: MRHNA and SNTAGT. V was cut by 4 bases and J by 13 bases, with 17 bases left in between. The CDR3 runs 13 residues. CDR3 sequence: CASSVGETSNQFF. CDR3 coding DNA: TGTGCCAGCAGTGTTGGTGAGACTAGTAATCAGTTCTTC.

The chain combines TRBV20-1 with TRBJ2-3; 9 nucleotides line up with TRBD2. CDR3 length equals 14 residues. CDR1 and CDR2 (germline): DFQATT, SNEGSKA (reference sequence). The CDR3 bases are TGCAGCGCCTTAGCGGGAGTTCAGCAAGATACGCAGTATTTT. It specifies CSALAGVQQDTQYF.

Remarks on this clonotype: This may stem from a read error, because a much larger clone lies one nucleotide away. The J gene is TRBJ2-3, the V gene TRBV12-3 or TRBV12-4, with D possibly called TRBD1 or TRBD2 (5 bases each). V was shortened by 6 bases and J by 3 bases, with 25 bases between the two germline ends. This CDR3 has 18 residues. Here the CDR3 DNA reads TGTGCCAGCAGCCCGCCCGGGATAGGGGCCGGAAAAACAGATACGCAGTATTTT. Its protein product is CASSPPGIGAGKTDTQYF.

Remarks on this clonotype: The CDR3 does not close with the conserved phenylalanine or tryptophan, likely indicating a read error. The V gene is TRBV20-1, the J gene TRBJ2-7, with D hard to call. Germline lookup yields CDR1 DFQATT and CDR2 SNEGSKA (reference sequence). V gave up 6 bases and J gave up 3 bases, with 15 bases separating them. The CDR3 length is 13 residues. CDR3 DNA sequence: TGCAGTGCAGCAGGTAGGATAGACTACGAGCAGTACATC. Encoded protein: CSAAGRIDYEQYI.

The chain recombines TRBV2 with TRBJ2-7, with TRBD1 identical over 7 bases. The CDR3 runs 15 residues. Germline CDR1 SNHLY, CDR2 FYNNEI. Trimming took 8 bases from V and 0 from J; bases not matched to a gene: 10. CDR3 loop: CASWGTRGNSYEQYF. The CDR3 DNA is TGTGCCAGCTGGGGGACCAGGGGGAACTCCTACGAGCAGTACTTC.

CDR3 in amino acids: CASSRGSGFTDTQYF. The CDR3 DNA is TGCGCCAGCAGCCGGGGGTCGGGTTTCACAGATACGCAGTATTTT. The chain has TRBV5-1 and TRBJ2-3, with a possible D match to TRBD2 (6 bases). The V and J ends lost 4 bases and 2 bases respectively, with 14 bases between them. CDR1 is SGHRS and CDR2 is YFSETQ in the germline V gene. This CDR3 has 15 residues.

The chain recombines TRBV6-2 or TRBV6-3 with TRBJ2-7; 9 bases fit TRBD1. The germline CDR1 and CDR2 sequences are MNHEY and SVGEGT. V lost 7 bases and J lost 0; bases outside the gene matches: 10. This CDR3 contains 16 residues. This CDR3 reads CASKRTGDSFSYEQYF. The CDR3, as DNA: TGTGCCAGCAAAAGGACAGGGGACTCATTCTCCTACGAGCAGTACTTC.

This chain connects TRBV12-3 or TRBV12-4 to TRBJ2-3, with unresolved D. Trimming cost V 6 bases and J 2 bases, with 15 bases left between them. CDR3 length equals 15 residues. The CDR3 sequence: CASSKGSYNTDTQYF. CDR3 bases: TGTGCCAGCAGCAAAGGGTCCTACAACACAGATACGCAGTATTTT.

The V and J genes are TRBV29-1 and TRBJ2-5; 7 bases are a match to TRBD2. Per the germline V gene, CDR1 is SQVTM and CDR2 is ANQGSEA. This CDR3 comprises 12 residues. V trimming: 7 bases; J trimming: 5 bases; junction bases outside the gene matches: 7. The CDR3 is CSGTSVGETQYF. The CDR3 DNA follows: TGCAGCGGGACTAGTGTGGGGGAGACCCAGTACTTC.

The V call is TRBV20-1, the J call TRBJ1-5; D is possibly TRBD1 (5 bases). Trimming left V 3 bases short and J 6 bases short, with 18 bases between. CDR1 and CDR2 (germline): DFQATT, SNEGSKA (reference sequence). This CDR3 contains 15 residues. The CDR3 DNA is TGCAGTGCTAGTTATCCCCTTGGGGCCAGTCAGCCCCAGCATTTT. Its translation is CSASYPLGASQPQHF.

This clonotype has only a few counts. The chain uses TRBV20-1 and TRBJ1-3; no firm D call. V lost 3 bases and J lost 0, with 9 bases in between. There are 14 residues in the CDR3. Germline V gene data show CDR1 as DFQATT and CDR2 as SNEGSKA (reference sequence). DNA for the CDR3: TGCAGTGCTAGCAAAGAGTCCTCTGGAAACACCATATATTTT. As protein: CSASKESSGNTIYF.

This clonotype was recorded a few times. V gene TRBV29-1 combines with J gene TRBJ1-1; perhaps TRBD1 as D (5 bases). CDR3 size: 12 residues. Germline V gene lookup returns CDR1 SQVTM and CDR2 ANQGSEA. With 8 bases removed from V and 4 bases from J, the gap between germline ends came to 14 bases. The CDR3 bases are TGCAGCATCGCAGGGTCGGGCACTGAAGCTTTCTTT. This translates into CSIAGSGTEAFF. Complete variable domain (other parts from reference TRBV29-1 and TRBJ1-1): SAVISQKPSRDICQRGTSLTIQCQVDSQVTMMFWYRQQPGQSLTLIATANQGSEATYESGFVIDKFPISRPNLTFSTLTVSNMSPEDSSIYLCSIAGSGTEAFFGQGTRLTVV.

The chain carries TRBV2 and TRBJ2-2; D unresolved. CDR1 is SNHLY, CDR2 FYNNEI, per germline. The CDR3 length is 13 residues. V shed 7 bases and J shed 0 bases, with 6 bases lying between them. As DNA, the CDR3 is TGTGCCAGCAAGCCCGCGAACACCGGGGAGCTGTTTTTT. It is translated as CASKPANTGELFF.

This clonotype was seen more than once but under ten times. The CDR3 spells CASSYLAANYNEQFF. In nucleotides, the CDR3 is TGTGCCAGCAGTTACTTAGCGGCCAACTACAATGAGCAGTTCTTC. V gene TRBV6-5 combines with J gene TRBJ2-1, with D possibly TRBD2 on 6 matching bases. This CDR3 is 15 amino acids long. Trimming shortened V by 1 base and J by 3 bases, and 10 bases separated the two germline ends. The germline gives CDR1 MNHEY, CDR2 SVGAGI.

This rearrangement joins TRBV15 to TRBJ1-1; a weak D match, TRBD1 (6 bases). V lost 2 bases and J lost 5, with 9 bases in between. There are 13 residues in the CDR3. The V gene's germline CDR1 is LNHNV and CDR2 YYDKDF (reference sequence). CDR3 amino acids: CATSRQGRTEAFF. The CDR3, as DNA: TGTGCCACCAGCAGACAGGGGAGGACTGAAGCTTTCTTT.

This clonotype was counted many times. The J gene is TRBJ2-2, the V gene TRBV19; 7 nucleotides agree with TRBD1. CDR1 LNHDA and CDR2 SQIVND come from the germline V gene (reference sequence). Unmatched junction bases numbered 4, after V lost 5 bases and J lost 4 bases. CDR3 size: 14 residues. CDR3 loop: CASSHGQATGELFF. CDR3 sequence (DNA): TGTGCCAGTAGTCACGGACAGGCCACCGGGGAGCTGTTTTTT.

This clonotype was found many times. The chain joins TRBV29-1 to TRBJ2-7; 7 bases match TRBD2. CDR1 SQVTM and CDR2 ANQGSEA come from the germline V gene. The J segment lost 9 bases and the V segment lost 1 base, leaving 12 bases of the junction unmatched. This CDR3 spans 14 amino acids. The DNA of the CDR3 is TGCAGCGTTGAAGCCGGGGGAGGGGCGACCGGGCAGTACTTC. Protein sequence: CSVEAGGGATGQYF.